This T cell receptor beta chain was observed in a study of CD8 T cells in ankylosing spondylitis. Broader study findings: Matched ankylosing spondylitis synovial fluid reportedly showed significant enrichment of disease-linked clones. Several highly homologous variants made up a TCR beta motif that seemed to typify ankylosing spondylitis blood. Clones that were linked to disease were CD8+ and were relatively rare in peripheral blood. A number of the motif variants had already been described in reactive arthritis synovial fluid and blood.

This clonotype was counted between two and nine times. Its specificity is not known. One entry per CDR3 protein, called by TCRdb with MiXCR from the 5' RACE reads. The sample lists some 800,000 distinct CDR3 sequences, approximately 12% occurring once. V was shortened by 7 bases and J by 4 bases, with 20 bases between the two germline ends. Germline-derived CDR1 and CDR2 are DFQATT and SNEGSKA (reference sequence). CDR3 size: 15 residues. Sequenced: blood, either unsorted or a sorted T cell fraction (not recorded which). The sequence was collected from a male donor with ankylosing spondylitis. The rearrangement links TRBV20-1 to TRBJ2-1; D unclear. DNA for the CDR3: TGCAGTGGCTGTTTCCAATGGTTGGGGTACAATGAGCAGTTCTTC. Its translation: CSGCFQWLGYNEQFF.